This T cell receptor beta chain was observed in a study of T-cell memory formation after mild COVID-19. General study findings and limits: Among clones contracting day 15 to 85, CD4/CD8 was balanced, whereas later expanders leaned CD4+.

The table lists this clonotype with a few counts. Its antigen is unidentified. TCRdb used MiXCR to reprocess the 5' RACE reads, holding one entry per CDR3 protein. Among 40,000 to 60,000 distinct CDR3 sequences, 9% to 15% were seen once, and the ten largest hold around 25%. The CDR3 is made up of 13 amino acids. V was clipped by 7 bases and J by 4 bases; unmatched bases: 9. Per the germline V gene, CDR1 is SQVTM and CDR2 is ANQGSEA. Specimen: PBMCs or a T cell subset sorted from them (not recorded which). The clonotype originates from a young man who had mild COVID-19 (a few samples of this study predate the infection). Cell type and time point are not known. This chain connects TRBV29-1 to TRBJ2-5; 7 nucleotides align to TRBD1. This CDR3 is CSGVRGRGETQYF. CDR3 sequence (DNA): TGCAGCGGCGTAAGGGGGCGCGGAGAGACCCAGTACTTC.